The sequence of this TCR beta chain was determined in a study of beta chain features in type 1 diabetes. Study-wide background: Taken together, all samples contributed nearly 110 million examined sorted cells.

Germline CDR1 and CDR2: SGDLS and YYNGEE. The V end lost 4 bases, the J end lost 0 bases, and 10 bases lay between the germline ends. The CDR3 has 15 amino acids. This clone was detected only a few times. Sorting based on CD45RO/CCR7/CD25/CD127/CD95/CD27 separated CD4+ naive, central memory, regulatory and stem cell-like memory cells. In all sorted populations, purity surpassed 95%. Of the isolated RNA, all was reverse transcribed, and so the sequenced material was expressed TCRB transcripts. Assay used: immunoSEQ multiplex PCR; TCRdb lists only in-frame clones, some missing. The sample has roughly 240,000 clones; roughly 15% are singletons.

The sample taken for sequencing was naive CD4+ T cells from blood. The sequence came from a woman in her forties in good health. V usage is TRBV9 and J usage is TRBJ2-2; the D is unclear. This CDR3 reads CASSLRTANTGELFF. As DNA, the CDR3 is TGTGCCAGCAGCCTCAGAACAGCGAACACCGGGGAGCTGTTTTTT.